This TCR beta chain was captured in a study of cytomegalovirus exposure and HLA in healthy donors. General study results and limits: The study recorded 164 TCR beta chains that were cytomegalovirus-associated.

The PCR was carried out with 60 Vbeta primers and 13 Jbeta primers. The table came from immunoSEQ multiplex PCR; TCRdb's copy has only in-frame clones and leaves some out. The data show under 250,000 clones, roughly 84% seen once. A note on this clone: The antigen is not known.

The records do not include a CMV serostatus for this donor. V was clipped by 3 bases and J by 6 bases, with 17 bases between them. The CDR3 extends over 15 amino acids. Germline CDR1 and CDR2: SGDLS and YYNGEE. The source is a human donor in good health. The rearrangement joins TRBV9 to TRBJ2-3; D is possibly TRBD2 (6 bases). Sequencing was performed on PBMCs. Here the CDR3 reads CASSARDSFVDTQYF. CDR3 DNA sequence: TGTGCCAGCAGCGCACGGGACTCCTTTGTGGATACGCAGTATTTT.